This TCR beta chain was captured in a study of spatial heterogeneity in lung cancer. By share, this clonotype counts as medium-sized. The antigen remains undetermined. Within a library made for alpha chains, this beta chain is off target, and its count is uninformative. Study-wide results and caveats: One measure, the expanded intratumoral alpha and beta TCR count, tracked tumor mutation counts.

A unique molecular identifier was attached to every TCR cDNA molecule. Each CDR3 protein gets one entry after TCRdb re-called the 5' RACE reads with MiXCR. The sample holds fewer than 10,000 distinct CDR3 sequences, approximately 7% seen once. The CDR3 is 16 amino acids. V shed 4 bases and J shed 0 bases, with 13 bases lying between them. Germline CDR1 is SGHDT and CDR2 is YYEEEE. Indicated time point: sample taken at primary tumor resection. Researchers sequenced whole RNA taken from tumor, nontumor lung or frozen PBMC without sorting. This chain joins TRBV5-6 and TRBJ2-2; weak D call: TRBD2 (6 bases). The receptor comes from a female donor with early-stage non-small cell lung cancer. This sample comprised lung tumor tissue, obtained at surgery. CDR3 loop: CASSRGTLTNTGELFF. The CDR3 nucleotides read TGTGCCAGCAGCCGCGGGACTCTGACGAACACCGGGGAGCTGTTTTTT.